The entry below gives a single T cell receptor (beta chain) sequence along with its context. TCRdb's copy holds only in-frame clones and misses some; the assay was immunoSEQ multiplex PCR. The sample has about 93,000 clones; about nine tenths are singletons. This record comes from a study of blood T cell repertoires in COVID-19. The sequenced sample was peripheral blood. This sequence originates from a man between 60 and 75 years old with COVID-19, enrolled during active disease.

The CDR3 is CASSPGTKRNTEAFF. In DNA, the CDR3 is TGTGCCAGCAGCCCAGGGACAAAACGGAACACTGAAGCTTTCTTT. The V gene is TRBV21-1, the J gene TRBJ1-1; the D segment call TRBD1 is taken from the table without a DNA check. TRBV21-1 has pseudogene status. The CDR3 extends over 15 amino acids.